What follows are 14 T cell receptor beta chains derived from one specimen sequenced in a study of T cells after yellow fever vaccination. TCRdb processed the 5' RACE reads anew with MiXCR; each CDR3 protein has one entry. The top ten hold roughly an eighth of the sample, which has approximately 550,000 distinct CDR3 sequences, roughly a fifth seen once. The source material was PBMCs, sampled 15 days after the yellow fever booster vaccination. The origin of the receptors is a man in his thirties or forties who received the YFV17D yellow fever vaccine.

This chain connects TRBV5-1 to TRBJ1-4; 7 nucleotides match TRBD1. In germline, CDR1 is SGHRS, CDR2 YFSETQ. The junction had 10 bases not matched to a gene; V was cut back by 0 bases and J by 14 bases. The CDR3 has 14 residues. The chain's CDR3 is CASSLEGAFDSLFF. CDR3 coding DNA: TGCGCCAGCAGCTTGGAGGGGGCGTTTGATTCCCTGTTTTTT.

The V call is TRBV7-2, the J call TRBJ2-6; a weak D match, TRBD2 (5 bases). V was shortened by 1 base and J by 0 bases, with 10 bases between the two germline ends. The CDR3 has 17 amino acids. Germline V gene lookup returns CDR1 SGHTA and CDR2 FQGNSA. DNA for the CDR3: TGTGCCAGCAGCTTAGTTCCGGGATTCTCTGGGGCCAACGTCCTGACTTTC. Amino acid sequence: CASSLVPGFSGANVLTF.

This clonotype was counted many times. The chain recombines TRBV4-2 with TRBJ2-1; a possible D gene is TRBD2 (5 bases). This CDR3 has 14 amino acids. The germline V gene encodes CDR1 LGHNA and CDR2 YNFKEQ. Between the trimmed V and J ends, which lost 5 bases and 5 bases, there was a span of 13 bases. The CDR3 protein is CASSTGMGNNEQFF. Written as DNA, the CDR3 is TGTGCCAGCAGCACGGGAATGGGGAACAATGAGCAGTTCTTC.

The chain links TRBV7-2 to TRBJ2-1; no firm D call. V lost 1 base and J lost 2, with 9 bases in between. The CDR3 sequence is 15 residues long. From germline, CDR1 is SGHTA and CDR2 FQGNSA. The CDR3 is CASSLGPLTYNEQFF. In nucleotides, the CDR3 is TGTGCCAGCAGCTTAGGACCCTTAACCTACAATGAGCAGTTCTTC.

In this sample, this clonotype turned up a few times. This chain joins TRBV18 and TRBJ2-1, with 9 bases fitting TRBD2. In germline, CDR1 is KGHSH, CDR2 LQKENI. The V gene end was trimmed by 1 base and the J gene end by 7 bases; junction bases not matched to a gene: 8. The CDR3 sequence is 16 residues long. The CDR3 nucleotides are TGTGCCAGCTCACCACTACCACTAACTAGCGGGAATGAGCAGTTCTTC. Its translation is CASSPLPLTSGNEQFF.

This clonotype appeared a few times. J is TRBJ1-2 and V is TRBV12-3 or TRBV12-4, with D unresolved. The germline V and J ends were trimmed by 6 bases and 7 bases, with 18 bases remaining between them. This CDR3 has 14 amino acids. The CDR3 DNA reads TGTGCCAGCAGCGGAGGTAGAAGTTTCTCTGGCTACACCTTC. Protein product: CASSGGRSFSGYTF.

This clonotype was observed a few times. The rearrangement uses TRBV5-1 and TRBJ2-7; no clear D gene. The germline V and J ends were trimmed by 4 bases and 3 bases, with 14 bases remaining between them. The CDR3 has 14 residues. From germline, CDR1 is SGHRS and CDR2 YFSETQ. Here the CDR3 reads CASSVSTVDYEQYF. The CDR3 DNA reads TGCGCCAGCAGCGTATCCACCGTAGACTACGAGCAGTACTTC.

This clonotype was counted between two and nine times. This sequence joins TRBV5-4 and TRBJ2-2; D gene unclear. This CDR3 spans 14 amino acids. The V and J ends lost 3 bases and 8 bases respectively, with 14 bases between them. CDR1 is SGHNT, CDR2 YYREEE, per germline (reference sequence). CDR3 protein: CASSSSAPQGELFF. The CDR3 DNA reads TGTGCCAGCAGCTCCTCGGCCCCTCAGGGGGAGCTGTTTTTT.

A few counts support this clonotype. CDR3 protein: CASSQNREPTTGYTF. As DNA, the CDR3 is TGTGCCAGCAGTCAGAACAGGGAACCAACTACTGGCTACACCTTC. V gene TRBV2 combines with J gene TRBJ1-2; D might be TRBD1 (6 bases). V lost 5 bases to trimming and J lost 7 bases, with 20 bases between them. CDR3 length: 15 amino acids. CDR1 and CDR2 (germline): SNHLY, FYNNEI. Together with reference TRBV2 and TRBJ1-2, the CDR3 gives the full variable domain: EPEVTQTPSHQVTQMGQEVILRCVPISNHLYFYWYRQILGQKVEFLVSFYNNEISEKSEIFDDQFSVERPDGSNFTLKIRSTKLEDSAMYFCASSQNREPTTGYTFGSGTRLTVV.

In this sample, this clonotype turned up a few times. The rearrangement links TRBV7-2 to TRBJ2-7; D is uncertain. The CDR3 extends over 14 amino acids. The V and J ends lost 2 bases and 2 bases respectively, with 10 bases between them. Germline loops: CDR1 SGHTA, CDR2 FQGNSA. CDR3 coding DNA: TGTGCCAGCAGCTTAAGGGCGCCCACCTACGAGCAGTACTTC. Protein sequence: CASSLRAPTYEQYF.

The chain recombines TRBV24-1 with TRBJ2-1, with TRBD2 matching over 7 bases. The CDR3 loop spans 13 amino acids. With V trimmed by 7 bases and J by 15 bases, 14 bases remained unmatched. The germline V gene encodes CDR1 KGHDR and CDR2 SFDVKD. Written as DNA, the CDR3 is TGTGCCACCAGCCCCCGGGGAAACGGGAGGCTGTTCTTC. It encodes CATSPRGNGRLFF.

This clonotype was seen only a few times. The chain is built from TRBV6-5 and TRBJ2-7; the D call may be TRBD1 or TRBD2 (5 bases each). The CDR3 covers 11 residues. Germline loops: CDR1 MNHEY, CDR2 SVGAGI. V was pared by 7 bases and J by 3 bases, with 7 bases between. The CDR3 protein is CASKGSYEQYF. The CDR3 nucleotides are TGTGCCAGCAAGGGGAGCTACGAGCAGTACTTC.

This clonotype appeared a few times. The V gene is TRBV9, the J gene TRBJ2-2; no clear D. V was cut by 7 bases and J by 1 base, with 11 bases left in between. There are 14 residues in the CDR3. Germline assignment: CDR1 SGDLS and CDR2 YYNGEE. CDR3 DNA: TGTGCCAGCGCTGTGGGTGGGAACACCGGGGAGCTGTTTTTT. This codes for CASAVGGNTGELFF.

This clonotype turned up a few times. The CDR3 DNA reads as TGCGCCAGCAGCGCGGCCGGGACGGGCTACAATGAGCAGTTCTTC. Encoded protein: CASSAAGTGYNEQFF. The gene calls are TRBV5-1 and TRBJ2-1; D may be TRBD1 or TRBD2 (5 bases each). V was pared by 4 bases and J by 3 bases, with 14 bases between. The CDR3 has 15 amino acids. Germline CDR1 reads SGHRS; CDR2 reads YFSETQ.